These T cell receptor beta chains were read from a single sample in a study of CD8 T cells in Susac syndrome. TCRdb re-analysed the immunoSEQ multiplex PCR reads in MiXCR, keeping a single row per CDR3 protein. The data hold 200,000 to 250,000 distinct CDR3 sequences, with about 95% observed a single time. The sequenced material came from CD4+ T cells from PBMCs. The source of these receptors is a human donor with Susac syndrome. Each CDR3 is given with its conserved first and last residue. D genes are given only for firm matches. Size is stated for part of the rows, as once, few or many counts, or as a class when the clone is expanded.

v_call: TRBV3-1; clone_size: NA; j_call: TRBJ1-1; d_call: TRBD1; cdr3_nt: TGTGCCAGCAGCCAAAAGACAGGGGGGACTGAAGCTTTCTTT; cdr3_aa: CASSQKTGGTEAFF
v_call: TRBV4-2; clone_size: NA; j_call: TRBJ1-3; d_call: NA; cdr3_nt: TGTGCCAGCAGCCAAGACTGGACGGATGGAAACACCATATATTTT; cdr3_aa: CASSQDWTDGNTIYF
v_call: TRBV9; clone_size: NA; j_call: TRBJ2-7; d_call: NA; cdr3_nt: TGTGCCAGCAGCGTAGGACTGGGGACTGAGACCTACGAGCAGTACTTC; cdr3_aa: CASSVGLGTETYEQYF
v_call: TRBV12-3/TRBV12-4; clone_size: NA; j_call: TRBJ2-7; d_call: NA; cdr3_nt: TGTGCCAGCAGTTTGGGATTCGAGCAGTACTTC; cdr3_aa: CASSLGFEQYF
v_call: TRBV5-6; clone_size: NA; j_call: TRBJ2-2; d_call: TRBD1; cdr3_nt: TGTGCCAGCAGCTGGAGGACAGGGGGCACCGGGGAGCTGTTTTTT; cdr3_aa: CASSWRTGGTGELFF
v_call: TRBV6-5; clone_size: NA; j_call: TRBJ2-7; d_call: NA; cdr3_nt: TGTGCCAGCAGTCCGCGGGACGGATCCCCGGGAGAGCAGTACTTC; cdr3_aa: CASSPRDGSPGEQYF
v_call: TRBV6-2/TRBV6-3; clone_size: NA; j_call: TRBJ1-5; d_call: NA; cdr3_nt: TGTGCCAGCAGCCTACAGGGACTCCTTAAGGTACCCCAGCATTTT; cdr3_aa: CASSLQGLLKVPQHF
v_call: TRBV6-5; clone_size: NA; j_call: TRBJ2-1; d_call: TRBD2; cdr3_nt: TGTGCCAGCAGCCGTAGCGGGAGCTCCTACAATGAGCAGTTCTTC; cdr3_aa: CASSRSGSSYNEQFF
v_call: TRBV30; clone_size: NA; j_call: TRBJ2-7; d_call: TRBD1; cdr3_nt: TGTGCCTGGAGTGTAGGGACAGAGACCTACGAGCAGTACTTC; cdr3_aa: CAWSVGTETYEQYF
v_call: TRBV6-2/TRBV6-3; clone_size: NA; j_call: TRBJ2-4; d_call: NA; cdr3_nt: TGTGCCAGCAGTTACTCTGGGACAAGAGCCAAAAACATTCAGTACTTC; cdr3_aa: CASSYSGTRAKNIQYF
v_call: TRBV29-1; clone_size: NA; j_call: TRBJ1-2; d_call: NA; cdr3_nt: TGCAGCGTTGAAATCGGGGCTAGGGGCTACACCTTC; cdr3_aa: CSVEIGARGYTF
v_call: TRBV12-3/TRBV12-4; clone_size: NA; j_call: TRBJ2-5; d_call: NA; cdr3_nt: TGTGCCAGCAGTTTAGCGCCCCTTGGAGAGACCCAGTACTTC; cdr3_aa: CASSLAPLGETQYF
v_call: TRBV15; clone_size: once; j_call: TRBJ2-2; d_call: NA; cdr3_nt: TGTGCCACCAGCAGAGGGGGCAGTGCGAACACCGGGGAGCTGTTTTTT; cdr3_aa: CATSRGGSANTGELFF
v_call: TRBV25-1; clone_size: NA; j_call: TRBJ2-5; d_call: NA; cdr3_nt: TGTGCCAGCACCCCCCGCGGGTGGGGGGAGACCCAGTACTTC; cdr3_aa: CASTPRGWGETQYF
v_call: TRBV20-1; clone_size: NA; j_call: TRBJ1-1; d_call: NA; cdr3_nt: TGCAGTGCTAGAAAAATGGGGGGAACGAACACTGAAGCTTTCTTT; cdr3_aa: CSARKMGGTNTEAFF
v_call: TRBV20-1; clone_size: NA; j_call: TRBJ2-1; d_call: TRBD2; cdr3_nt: TGCAGTGCTAGGGCGACTAGCAGTGAGCAGTTCTTC; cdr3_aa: CSARATSSEQFF